The TCR beta chain under discussion was sequenced for a study of shared clonotypes between healthy human individuals. On this clone: Its antigen is unknown. The CDR3 does not close with the conserved phenylalanine or tryptophan, likely indicating a read error.

Study processing details: Junction-only sequences without quality scores were provided by ImmunoSEQ, so filtering was different. Sequenced by immunoSEQ multiplex PCR; TCRdb stores in-frame clones only, minus some. The DNA gave D and trimming, while V, J and clone size come from that table. The sample consists of about 1.5 million clones, more than 95% of them appearing once. V lost 5 bases and J lost 3, with 11 bases in between. CDR3 length: 13 amino acids. Germline V gene data show CDR1 as SGHRS and CDR2 as YFSETQ. Overall study results and limits: Memory subsets generally showed smaller estimated richness than naive subsets did.

This sequence originates from a man younger than 40 in good health. This chain uses TRBV5-1 with TRBJ1-2; a weak D match, TRBD1 (5 bases). The source material was naive CD4+ T cells sorted from blood. As to subset: CD45RA+ positively selected. The CDR3 spells CASSTGGDYGYTL. CDR3 DNA sequence: TGCGCCAGCAGTACCGGGGGTGACTATGGCTACACCCTC.